This T cell receptor beta chain was obtained from a study of cytomegalovirus exposure and HLA in healthy donors (dated by TCRdb to 2016 to 2017). For context, the study as a whole: An earlier analysis of around 600 of the donors reported about 250 Gb of sequence data and 100 million to 140 million unique TCR beta sequences from about 200 million T cells. An earlier analysis of 587 of the donors applied high-throughput TCR beta sequencing to assess whether each TCR beta V gene segment acted as functional or pseudogenic. A later analysis re-examined previously published TCR beta repertoires from 500 to 700 donors and added high-resolution HLA genotyping to investigate patterns of TCR occurrence. The number of typed donors differed by locus: about 620-640 for A, B, C, DRB1 and DQB1; 500 to 550 for DQA1; approximately 600 for DPA1; and 400 to 480 for DPB1. Four or five DR-DQ haplotypes were handled as single units for association and clustering because linkage in the cohort was strong. The later analysis used no new phenotypic data to find candidate immune exposures, relying instead on TCR beta sequences and their occurrence across donors. The study was designed to test whether signatures of past pathogen exposure could be identified by cataloging public T cell receptors. Genome-wide SNP genotypes for about 65% of the roughly 670 donors were used in a later genetic analysis, which treated that subset as a discovery cohort. Across some 400 genotyped donors of the cohort, an average of roughly 250,000 unique TCR beta nucleotide sequences per donor were sequenced, and 15% to 20% of those sequences were non-productive. Of the 398 genotyped donors, around 81% fell in the genetic ancestry cluster associated with self-reported Caucasian donors. The study combined high-throughput TCR immunosequencing, statistical association of individual TCRs with disease status, and machine learning to predict cytomegalovirus infection status. An early release covering roughly 600 HLA-typed donors comprised roughly 300 gigabases of sequencing data and some 79 million unique TCR sequences. Every discovery cohort repertoire had been produced on one sequencing platform. Donor age, sex, ethnicity and CMV serostatus were compiled together with the repertoire data. The study used immunosequencing to profile the T cell repertoires of more than 650 subjects and linked those repertoires to cytomegalovirus serostatus. HLA typing included class I and class II loci at four-digit resolution. Along with the approximately 650-subject first cohort, a separate validation cohort of some 130 different subjects was used.

Comments on this clone: Its antigen is not yet known. No quality values exist for individual bases; no much larger clone is one base distant. Other DNA sequences from this sample encode an identical CDR3 as well.

From a lookup of the germline V gene (reference sequence), CDR1 and CDR2 are SGHNT and YYREEE. The germline V and J ends show losses of 3 bases and 3 bases respectively, and no gene match explains 2 bases of the junction. From the cysteine up to the phenylalanine, the CDR3 has a length of 13 residues. Only the CDR3 part of the read is kept: 39 bases, read in frame from the first base. The cohort was made up of about 610 healthy bone marrow donors. At the time of sampling, every cohort member was nominally healthy, though immune exposures that went unrecorded were likely present. The donor tested CMV seropositive, placing the donor among the 290 or so seropositive members of the cohort. A peripheral blood sample was provided by each donor, and peripheral blood mononuclear cells were used for TCR beta sequencing. Genomic DNA extraction from the blood cell samples was performed with the Qiagen DNeasy Blood Extraction Kit.

Library preparation employed the immunoSEQ multiplex PCR assay. For the multiplex PCR, a mixture combining 60 forward primers for TCR Vbeta segments and 13 reverse primers for TCR Jbeta segments was used. Amplification of the CDR3 region of rearranged TCR beta genes was performed with a multiplex PCR assay on genomic DNA. The Illumina HiSeq System was used to sequence the amplified TCR beta libraries as 87-base-pair reads. The study's processing was this. A later analysis tallied roughly 78 million unique TCR beta chains across the 666 repertoires, and 10 million to 11 million of those chains were shared by two or more donors. Raw reads were error-corrected and collapsed into unique sequences by a nearest-neighbor algorithm in which closely related sequences were merged to remove PCR and sequencing errors. V, D and J gene segments were assigned by aligning CDR3 sequences to IMGT reference sequences. For a sequence to be retained, a match of at least six nucleotides was required to both a V gene segment and a J gene segment. Rearrangements were called productive when the CDR3 lacked stop codons and stayed in frame with V and J; all others were non-productive. CDR3 was defined by IMGT convention, running from the second conserved V-encoded cysteine to the conserved J-encoded phenylalanine. In an earlier analysis of roughly 580 of the donors, sequences lacking an unambiguous match to a single V gene segment were excluded. An earlier analysis of several hundred of the donors called V segments functional above 56.7% productive rearrangements and segregating when the between-donor standard deviation exceeded 5%. A statistical classification framework was developed to diagnose cytomegalovirus status using the catalog of TCR beta chain sequences. In a later analysis, V and J genes were assigned by comparing TCR nucleotide sequences against IMGT/GENE-DB human TR gene sequences. Using the TCRdist pipeline, a later analysis assigned CDR3 sequences along with most-parsimonious VDJ recombination scenarios. In a later analysis, each TCR beta chain was defined by its CDR3 amino acid sequence together with its V-gene family, and reads lacking a unique V-gene family were excluded. A later analysis removed several hundred highly shared, low-generation-probability nucleotide sequences to deal with suspected cross-contamination and a sequencing artifact. In a later analysis, a clonal expansion index was calculated for each public chain from normalized within-repertoire ranks of inferred template counts. In a later analysis, generation probabilities were computed using a VDJ recombination model fitted to out-of-frame rearrangements, and the results were checked against IGoR. Hypergeometric tests were used in a later analysis to score TCR-TCR, TCR-HLA and TCR-CMV co-occurrence, with a repertoire-size bias correction applied to the TCR pairs. In a later analysis, false discovery rates were estimated by permuting HLA or CMV assignments 20 times. In a later analysis, co-occurring TCRs were grouped with DBSCAN, and TCRdist sequence similarity was added when clustering was performed within HLA-allele-positive subsets. Co-occurrence clustering excluded repertoires with fewer than 30,000 or more than 120,000 public chains, plus five with anomalous nucleotide sharing. This is the immuneACCESS table as TCRdb keeps it, with only in-frame sequences that have V and J called. A part of the clones is gone; compared with another copy, unresolved V genes explain less than half, and the rest is unexplained. V and J calls and clone size are those listed in that table; D and trimming were worked out from the DNA. The sample table lists approximately 190,000 clones, roughly 80% of them with a count of one. The ten largest clones capture 6.3% of the sample.

Paper-wide results and their limitations: Several of the top co-occurrence clusters appeared to be linked to parvovirus B19, influenza, CMV and Epstein-Barr virus, according to a later analysis. Sequencing depth was assumed to be roughly uniform across donors in the presence/absence analyses, though that assumption may not hold. The study gave a list of some 150 TCR beta chains associated with cytomegalovirus. In a later analysis, the rate of TCR association differed among HLA loci, with DRB1 alleles having the most associated TCRs and HLA-C alleles having the fewest. CMV serostatus was the only immune exposure information available for the cohort. Linkage disequilibrium might explain the correlated functional status among segregating V segments, but an unknown experimental factor could not be ruled out. Because some donors lacked HLA typing at each locus, the association tests relied only on the typed subset. The earlier analysis of 587 of the donors excluded around 17 rarely observed V segments, including chromosome 9 orphons, because counts were too low. A group of highly shared sequence variants was considered likely to be a technical artifact of the sequencing pipeline. The authors suggested that the approach could potentially be generalized to other disease states and immunological phenotypes. In vitro tests confirmed that a few of the cytomegalovirus-associated TCR beta chains recognize cytomegalovirus antigens. Only TCR beta chains were sequenced in this cohort, and the absence of alpha or paired-chain data limited detectable features. Broadly in line with IMGT annotations, most TCR beta V segments showed up in productive rearrangements about 87% or about 30% of the time in an earlier analysis of some 590 of the donors. According to a later analysis, most CMV-associated TCR beta chains appeared to be HLA-restricted, and the HLA associations seemed to be driven largely by CMV exposure. The classifier was reported to diagnose cytomegalovirus status with high specificity and sensitivity in both the original and validation cohorts. Across donors, most TCR sequences were observed very rarely, whereas some public TCRs were present in many individuals. Compared with equally common non-associated chains, HLA-associated TCR beta chains in a later analysis were more clonally expanded and had lower generation probabilities. An association between a missense DCLRE1C variant and V-gene and J-gene trimming of TCR beta chains was found in a later genetic analysis and replicated in an independent cohort. A later analysis associated 15,000 or so TCR beta sequences with specific HLA alleles at a false discovery rate of 0.05. A further reported finding was that TCR beta sequences accurately predicted the HLA-A and HLA-B alleles for most subjects in the first cohort. Strong co-occurrence of HLA alleles, especially DR and DQ, made assigning TCR associations to individual alleles difficult. Because the 87-base-pair reads could not distinguish some IMGT-functional V segments, including TRBV6-2 and TRBV6-3, those segments were excluded. In a later genetic analysis, fewer N-insertions in productive TCRs were reported among donors in an Asian-associated ancestry cluster than the roughly 700-donor mean.

Sequenced input: PBMCs. This clonotype originated in a man between 40 and 49 years old in good health and CMV-seropositive. In this chain, TRBV5-4 is recombined with TRBJ2-7, with 8 central nucleotides matching TRBD1. The CDR3 amino acid sequence is: CASSSTGGYEQYF. The sequenced DNA is TGTGCCAGCAGCTCAACAGGGGGCTACGAGCAGTACTTC.